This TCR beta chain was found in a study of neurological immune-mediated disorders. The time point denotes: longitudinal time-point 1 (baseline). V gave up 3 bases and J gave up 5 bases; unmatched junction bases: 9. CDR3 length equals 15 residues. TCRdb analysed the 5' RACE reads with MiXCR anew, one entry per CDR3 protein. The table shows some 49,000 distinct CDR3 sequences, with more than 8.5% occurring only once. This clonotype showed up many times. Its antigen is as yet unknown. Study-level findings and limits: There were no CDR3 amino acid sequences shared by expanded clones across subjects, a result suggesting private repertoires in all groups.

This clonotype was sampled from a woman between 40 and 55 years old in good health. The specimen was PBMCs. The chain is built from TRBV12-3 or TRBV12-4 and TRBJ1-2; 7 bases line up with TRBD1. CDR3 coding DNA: TGTGCCAGCAGTTTTTACGGAGGGGGCTCGTATGGCTACACCTTC. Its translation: CASSFYGGGSYGYTF.